Reported below is one TCR beta chain. This clone was found once. There is no known antigen for this receptor. There are no base qualities to consult, and no much larger clone falls within one base. This sample was taken from a study of T cell changes during pregnancy in multiple sclerosis (dated 2019 in TCRdb). Regarding the complete study: The study examined how the T cell repertoire changed over the course of pregnancy in women with multiple sclerosis.

To prepare the library, the immunoSEQ multiplex PCR assay was applied. TCRdb took over this immuneACCESS table, retaining in-frame rearrangements with V and J assigned. Such tables are incomplete; in checked studies, under half of the missing clones stem from an unresolved V gene, and the remainder is unexplained. This sample lists some 70,000 clones; around nine tenths were detected once. The ten largest clones capture roughly 2.1% of the sample. Germline trimming: 4 bases from V, 3 bases from J; junction bases outside gene matches: 4. The CDR3 covers 15 residues, taking in both the cysteine and the phenylalanine. The CDR3 DNA has 45 bases and is translated from base 1. Based on the germline V gene (reference sequence), the CDR1 and CDR2 sequences are SGHNT and YYREEE.

Here the sequenced sample was peripheral blood, taken in the second trimester of pregnancy. In this chain, TRBV5-4 is recombined with TRBJ2-1, with 10 bases matching TRBD1. This receptor was obtained from a female donor in good health, enrolled as a control in a pregnancy study. The CDR3 protein is CASSHGTGVYNEQFF. The DNA is as follows: TGTGCCAGCAGCCACGGGACAGGGGTCTACAATGAGCAGTTCTTC.